This TCR beta chain appears in the sequencing data of a study of blood T cells in healthy people across ages (dated by TCRdb to 2015 to 2017). Concerning the study at large: In model experiments, template switching captured about one uniquely barcoded TCR beta cDNA molecule for every two T cells. The study measured age-related changes in TCR beta repertoire diversity using deep sequencing normalized with unique cDNA molecular identifiers. Four age groups were formed from the donors: young (average approximately 15 years), middle-aged (less than 40), aged (roughly 59) and long-lived (about 80). To avoid experimental bias, donors of different ages were distributed randomly across sequencing lanes. Using the same blood draw, the study looked at two additional independent replicas of 1 million unique cDNA reads for two donors, one aged 18 to 30 and the other aged 80 or older.

Reading from cysteine to phenylalanine, the CDR3 counts 13 amino acids. Of the read, only the CDR3 DNA is kept; its 39 bases are in frame from base 1. CDR1 and CDR2 (SGHRS, YFSETQ) derive from the germline V gene. V and J are truncated by 6 bases and 1 base respectively, leaving an intervening sequence of 10 bases. Libraries were made using 5' RACE. The sequencing machine was an Illumina HiSeq 2500. A second PCR of roughly 7 to 11 cycles was performed with a sample-barcoded 5' primer and a J-beta primer mix. A template-switch 5' adaptor carrying 12 random nucleotides introduced a unique molecular identifier onto each TCR beta cDNA molecule. Each sample yielded at least 3 million CDR3-containing paired-end reads. All of the RNA was converted into first-strand cDNA using the Mint cDNA synthesis kit, with a TRBC-specific oligonucleotide serving as the primer. After uracil-DNA glycosylase treatment, a first 18-cycle PCR used universal primers M1SS and BC2_uni_R on all cDNA. Regarding the original processing steps: For normalization, 1 million high-quality reads, each with a distinct molecular identifier, were randomly selected from each sample. Reads with shared molecular identifiers were discarded instead of being binned into consensus sequences. MiTCR, with a Q25 quality threshold and the strictest error-elimination algorithm, was used for CDR3 identification, clonotype clustering and error correction. Lower-bound total TCR beta diversity was estimated with a nonparametric unseen species model using Euler transformation. TCRdb reanalyzed the raw reads on its own, using fastp at Q25 for trimming and MiXCR for clone calling, and kept in-frame beta chains. Entries are consolidated by CDR3 protein sequence, retaining the most common genes and DNA. Here the V and J calls rest on TCRdb's processing, not on the authors' analysis. This sample holds over 600,000 distinct CDR3 sequences; around 21% were observed only once. The top ten clones comprise roughly 3.6% of the sample.

Overall study results and their limits: A strong correlation was found between observed TCR beta diversity and the percentage of naive T cells measured by flow cytometry. Compared with the aged group, more naive CD4+ T cells, fewer expanded clones and increased TCR diversity were shown by the long-lived group, suggesting age selection. The CMV infection status of donors was not known, potentially confounding age-related changes in expanded clonotypes. Observed TCR beta diversity per million T cells fell roughly linearly with age, and a significant reduction was already apparent by age about 43. Because profiling used bulk unsorted PBMCs, naive and antigen-experienced compartments could not be compared conclusively. Estimates of total diversity based on one million sequenced T cells were regarded as lower bounds and as underestimates.

The table lists this clonotype with a few counts. The antigen it recognizes is unknown. Base qualities are not provided; no much larger clone lies one nucleotide away. Donors were a few dozen systemically healthy Caucasian individuals from Russia aged roughly 6 to 90 years. Around 9.7 milliliters of peripheral blood were collected from each donor into EDTA-treated Vacutainer tubes. PBMCs were isolated by Ficoll-Paque density-gradient centrifugation, with at least 6.5 million obtained per sample. Total RNA, at least 5.5 micrograms per sample, was extracted from PBMCs with Trizol reagent. For every donor, an aliquot of PBMCs went through flow cytometry to measure the percentages of naive CD45RAhigh/CD27high T cells.

Sequencing was performed on blood. This TCR was sampled from a man in his 70s in good health. The V gene is TRBV5-1 and the J gene is TRBJ2-5, and perhaps TRBD1 as D gene, on 6 matching bases. CDR3 sequence: CASNVGAQETQYF. The base sequence is TGCGCCAGCAACGTGGGGGCCCAAGAGACCCAGTACTTC.